The rows below give T cell receptor beta chains drawn from one sample of a study of blood T cell repertoires in COVID-19. Generated by immunoSEQ multiplex PCR, the TCRdb table keeps only in-frame clones and is missing some. The sample carries fewer than 140,000 clones, around 80% recorded once. The sequenced sample was peripheral blood. The receptors were sampled from a woman aged 55 to 70 with acute or convalescent COVID-19. Both conserved end residues are part of each CDR3. A D gene is named only where the DNA matches it firmly. The size entry is marked missing in some rows and otherwise reads once, few, many or a size class.

j_call: TRBJ2-2
v_call: TRBV27
clone_size: -
d_call: TRBD2
cdr3_aa: CASSPLAGVRVGELFF
cdr3_nt: TGTGCCAGCAGCCCTTTAGCGGGAGTAAGAGTCGGGGAGCTGTTTTTT

j_call: TRBJ2-7
v_call: TRBV29-1
clone_size: -
d_call: -
cdr3_aa: CSVGKGDYEQYF
cdr3_nt: TGCAGCGTTGGAAAGGGGGATTACGAGCAGTACTTC

j_call: TRBJ1-4
v_call: TRBV2
clone_size: -
d_call: -
cdr3_aa: CASRFEATNEKLFF
cdr3_nt: TGTGCCAGCAGATTCGAGGCAACTAATGAAAAACTGTTTTTT

j_call: TRBJ2-3
v_call: TRBV9
clone_size: -
d_call: -
cdr3_aa: CASSARTYTDTQYF
cdr3_nt: TGTGCCAGCAGCGCTCGGACTTACACAGATACGCAGTATTTT

j_call: TRBJ2-3
v_call: TRBV7-3
clone_size: -
d_call: TRBD2
cdr3_aa: CASSLGASGRFADTQYF
cdr3_nt: TGTGCCAGCAGCTTAGGTGCTAGCGGGCGGTTCGCAGATACGCAGTATTTT

j_call: TRBJ1-6
v_call: TRBV6-5
clone_size: -
d_call: -
cdr3_aa: CASRRQSSPLHF
cdr3_nt: TGTGCCAGCAGGAGACAGTCGTCACCCCTCCACTTT

j_call: TRBJ2-1
v_call: TRBV28
clone_size: -
d_call: -
cdr3_aa: CASFTYSVDEQFF
cdr3_nt: TGTGCCAGCTTCACTTATAGCGTCGATGAGCAGTTCTTC

j_call: TRBJ2-3
v_call: TRBV20-1
clone_size: -
d_call: -
cdr3_aa: CSASSGSDTQYF
cdr3_nt: TGCAGTGCTAGTTCAGGGTCAGATACGCAGTATTTT

j_call: TRBJ1-5
v_call: TRBV5-1
clone_size: -
d_call: -
cdr3_aa: CASSLDSFRENQPQHF
cdr3_nt: TGCGCCAGCAGCTTGGATTCATTCAGGGAAAATCAGCCCCAGCATTTT

j_call: TRBJ2-7
v_call: TRBV19
clone_size: -
d_call: TRBD1
cdr3_aa: CASSRDRGSYEQYF
cdr3_nt: TGTGCCAGTAGCCGGGACAGGGGTAGCTACGAGCAGTACTTC

j_call: TRBJ2-1
v_call: TRBV11-2
clone_size: -
d_call: -
cdr3_aa: CASSYSYNEQFF
cdr3_nt: TGTGCCAGCAGCTACAGCTACAATGAGCAGTTCTTC

j_call: TRBJ2-5
v_call: TRBV5-4
clone_size: -
d_call: -
cdr3_aa: CASSSRDTETQYF
cdr3_nt: TGTGCCAGCAGCAGCCGGGACACTGAGACCCAGTACTTC

j_call: TRBJ1-2
v_call: TRBV5-5
clone_size: -
d_call: -
cdr3_aa: CASSLDLYFNYGYTF
cdr3_nt: TGTGCCAGCAGCTTAGATCTGTACTTTAACTATGGCTACACCTTC

j_call: TRBJ1-5
v_call: TRBV18
clone_size: few
d_call: -
cdr3_aa: CASSQGLVNQPQHF
cdr3_nt: TGTGCCAGCTCACAGGGACTCGTCAATCAGCCCCAGCATTTT

j_call: TRBJ1-1
v_call: TRBV19
clone_size: -
d_call: TRBD1
cdr3_aa: CASSSTGARNTEAFF
cdr3_nt: TGTGCCAGTAGTTCAACAGGGGCTAGGAACACTGAAGCTTTCTTT

j_call: TRBJ2-5
v_call: TRBV6-5
clone_size: once
d_call: -
cdr3_aa: CASSYSIAANQETQYF
cdr3_nt: TGTGCCAGCAGTTACTCGATAGCAGCGAACCAAGAGACCCAGTACTTC

j_call: TRBJ1-1
v_call: TRBV29-1
clone_size: -
d_call: TRBD1
cdr3_aa: CSVVGAGGTEAFF
cdr3_nt: TGCAGCGTTGTTGGGGCAGGGGGCACTGAAGCTTTCTTT

j_call: TRBJ1-2
v_call: TRBV3-1/TRBV3-2
clone_size: -
d_call: -
cdr3_aa: CASSLPSRGSGYTF
cdr3_nt: TGTGCCAGCAGCCTGCCTTCGCGGGGGAGCGGCTACACCTTC

j_call: TRBJ1-4
v_call: TRBV11-2
clone_size: -
d_call: -
cdr3_aa: CASSLGMGGTNEKLFF
cdr3_nt: TGTGCCAGCAGCTTAGGGATGGGCGGGACGAATGAAAAACTGTTTTTT

j_call: TRBJ1-1
v_call: TRBV7-2
clone_size: -
d_call: -
cdr3_aa: CASSLAGQHEAFF
cdr3_nt: TGTGCCAGCAGCTTAGCGGGGCAGCACGAAGCTTTCTTT

j_call: TRBJ2-3
v_call: TRBV5-1
clone_size: -
d_call: TRBD2
cdr3_aa: CASSFSGPSTDTQYF
cdr3_nt: TGCGCCAGCAGCTTTAGCGGGCCAAGCACAGATACGCAGTATTTT

j_call: TRBJ2-5
v_call: TRBV5-1
clone_size: -
d_call: -
cdr3_aa: CASSPGTSGVQETQYF
cdr3_nt: TGCGCCAGCAGCCCAGGGACTTCAGGAGTACAAGAGACCCAGTACTTC

j_call: TRBJ2-1
v_call: TRBV7-7
clone_size: -
d_call: -
cdr3_aa: CASSLEDSFLSYNEQFF
cdr3_nt: TGTGCTAGCAGCTTAGAGGACAGCTTTTTGTCCTACAATGAGCAGTTCTTC

j_call: TRBJ2-7
v_call: TRBV5-1
clone_size: few
d_call: TRBD1
cdr3_aa: CASSFRTGPSYEQYF
cdr3_nt: TGCGCCAGCAGCTTCAGGACAGGACCTTCCTACGAGCAGTACTTC

j_call: TRBJ2-1
v_call: TRBV19
clone_size: -
d_call: -
cdr3_aa: CASTPRQSSYNEQFF
cdr3_nt: TGTGCCAGTACCCCGCGACAGAGCTCCTACAATGAGCAGTTCTTC

j_call: TRBJ2-7
v_call: TRBV10-3
clone_size: -
d_call: TRBD2
cdr3_aa: CAISETTGTSGAYEQYF
cdr3_nt: TGTGCCATCAGTGAGACTACCGGGACTAGCGGGGCCTACGAGCAGTACTTC